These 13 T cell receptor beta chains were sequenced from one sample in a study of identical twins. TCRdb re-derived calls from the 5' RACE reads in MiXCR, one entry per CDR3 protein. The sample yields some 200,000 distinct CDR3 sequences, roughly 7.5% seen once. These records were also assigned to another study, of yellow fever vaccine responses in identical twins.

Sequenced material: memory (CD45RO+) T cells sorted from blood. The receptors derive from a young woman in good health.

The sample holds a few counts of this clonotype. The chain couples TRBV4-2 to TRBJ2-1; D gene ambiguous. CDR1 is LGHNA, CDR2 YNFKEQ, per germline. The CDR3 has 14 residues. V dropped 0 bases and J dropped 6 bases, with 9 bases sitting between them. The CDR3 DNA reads TGTGCCAGCAGCCAAGACCCAGTGGGCAATGAGCAGTTCTTC. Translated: CASSQDPVGNEQFF.

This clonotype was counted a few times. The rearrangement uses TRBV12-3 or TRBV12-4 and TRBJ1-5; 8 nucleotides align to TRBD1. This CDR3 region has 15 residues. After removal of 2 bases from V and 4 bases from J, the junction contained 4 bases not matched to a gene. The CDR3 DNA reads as TGTGCCAGCAGTTTACGGACAGGGCTAAATCAGCCCCAGCATTTT. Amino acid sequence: CASSLRTGLNQPQHF.

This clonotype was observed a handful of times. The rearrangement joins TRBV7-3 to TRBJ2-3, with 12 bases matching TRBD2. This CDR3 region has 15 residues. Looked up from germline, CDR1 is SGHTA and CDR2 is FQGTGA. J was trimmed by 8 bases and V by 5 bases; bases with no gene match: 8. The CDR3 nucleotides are TGTGCCAGCAGCACTACCAGACTAGCGGGGGTTACGCAGTATTTT. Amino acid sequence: CASSTTRLAGVTQYF.

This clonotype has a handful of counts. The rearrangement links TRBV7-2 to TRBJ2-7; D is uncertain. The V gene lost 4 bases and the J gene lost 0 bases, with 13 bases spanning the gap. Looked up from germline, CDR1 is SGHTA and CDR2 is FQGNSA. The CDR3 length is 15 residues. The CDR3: CASSSEWWSSYEQYF. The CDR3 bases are TGTGCCAGCAGCTCGGAATGGTGGAGCTCCTACGAGCAGTACTTC.

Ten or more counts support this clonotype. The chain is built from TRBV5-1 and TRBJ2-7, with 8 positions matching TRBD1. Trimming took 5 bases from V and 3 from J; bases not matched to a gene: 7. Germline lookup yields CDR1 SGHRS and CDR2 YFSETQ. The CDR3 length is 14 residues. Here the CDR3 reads CASSHSGGSYEQYF. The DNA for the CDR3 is TGCGCCAGCAGTCACTCAGGGGGCAGCTACGAGCAGTACTTC.

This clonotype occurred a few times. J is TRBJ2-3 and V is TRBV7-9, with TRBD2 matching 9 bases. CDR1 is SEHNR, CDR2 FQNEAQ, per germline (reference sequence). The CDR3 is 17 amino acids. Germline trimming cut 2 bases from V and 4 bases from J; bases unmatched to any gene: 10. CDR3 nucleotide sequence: TGTGCCAGCAGCTTAAGTCTAGGCGGGGGGGCCGCAGATACGCAGTATTTT. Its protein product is CASSLSLGGGAADTQYF.

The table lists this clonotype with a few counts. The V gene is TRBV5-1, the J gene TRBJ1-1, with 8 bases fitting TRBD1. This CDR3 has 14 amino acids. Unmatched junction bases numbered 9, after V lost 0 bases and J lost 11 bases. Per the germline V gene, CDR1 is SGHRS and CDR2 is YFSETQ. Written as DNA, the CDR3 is TGCGCCAGCAGCTTGGTCGCAGGGGGCATGGGGGCTTTCTTT. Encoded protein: CASSLVAGGMGAFF.

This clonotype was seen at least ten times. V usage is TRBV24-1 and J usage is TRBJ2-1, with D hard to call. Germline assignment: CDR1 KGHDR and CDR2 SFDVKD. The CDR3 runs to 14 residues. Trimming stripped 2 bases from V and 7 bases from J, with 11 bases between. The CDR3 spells CATSDSPTVNEQFF. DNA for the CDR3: TGTGCCACCAGTGATTCCCCGACTGTTAATGAGCAGTTCTTC.

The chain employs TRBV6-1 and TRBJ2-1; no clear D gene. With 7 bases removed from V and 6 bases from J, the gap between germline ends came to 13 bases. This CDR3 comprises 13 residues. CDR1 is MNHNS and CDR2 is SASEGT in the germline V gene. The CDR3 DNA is TGTGCCAGCATCTATGGCCCGGGCAATGAGCAGTTCTTC. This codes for CASIYGPGNEQFF.

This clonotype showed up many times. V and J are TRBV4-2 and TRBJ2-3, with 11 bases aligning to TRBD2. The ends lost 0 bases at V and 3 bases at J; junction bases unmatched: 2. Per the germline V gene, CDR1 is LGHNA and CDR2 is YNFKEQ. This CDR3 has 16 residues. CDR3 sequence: CASSQDSGGATDTQYF. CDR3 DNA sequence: TGTGCCAGCAGCCAAGATAGCGGGGGGGCGACAGATACGCAGTATTTT.

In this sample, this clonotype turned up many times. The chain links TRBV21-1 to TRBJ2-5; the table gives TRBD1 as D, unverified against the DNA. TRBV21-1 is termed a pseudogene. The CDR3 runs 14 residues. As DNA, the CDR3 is TGTGCCAGCAGGGGGACCCCCGGAGCGGAGACCCAGTACTTC. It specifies CASRGTPGAETQYF.

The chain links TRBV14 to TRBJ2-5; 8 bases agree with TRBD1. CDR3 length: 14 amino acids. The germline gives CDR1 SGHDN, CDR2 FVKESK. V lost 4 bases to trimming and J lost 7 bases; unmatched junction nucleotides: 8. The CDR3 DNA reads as TGTGCCAGCAGCCGCTTCCAGGGGGCGGTGACCCAGTACTTC. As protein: CASSRFQGAVTQYF.

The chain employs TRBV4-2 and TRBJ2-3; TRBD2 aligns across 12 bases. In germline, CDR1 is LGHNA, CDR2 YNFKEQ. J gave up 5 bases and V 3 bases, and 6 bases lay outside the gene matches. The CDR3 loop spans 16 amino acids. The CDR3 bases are TGTGCCAGCAGCCAGCAACTAGCGGGGGGTTTAGATACGCAGTATTTT. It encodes CASSQQLAGGLDTQYF.